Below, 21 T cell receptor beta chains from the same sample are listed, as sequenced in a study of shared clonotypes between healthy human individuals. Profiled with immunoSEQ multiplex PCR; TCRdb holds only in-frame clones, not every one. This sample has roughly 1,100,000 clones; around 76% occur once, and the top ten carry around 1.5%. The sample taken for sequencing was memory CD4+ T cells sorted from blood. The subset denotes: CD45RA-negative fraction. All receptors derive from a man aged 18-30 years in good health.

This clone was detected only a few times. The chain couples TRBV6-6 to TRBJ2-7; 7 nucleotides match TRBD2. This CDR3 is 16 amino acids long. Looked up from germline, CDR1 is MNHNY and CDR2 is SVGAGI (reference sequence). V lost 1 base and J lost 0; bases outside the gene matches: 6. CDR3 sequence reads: CASSYLSGKSSYEQYF. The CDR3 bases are TGTGCCAGCAGTTACTTGAGCGGGAAGTCCTCCTACGAGCAGTACTTC.

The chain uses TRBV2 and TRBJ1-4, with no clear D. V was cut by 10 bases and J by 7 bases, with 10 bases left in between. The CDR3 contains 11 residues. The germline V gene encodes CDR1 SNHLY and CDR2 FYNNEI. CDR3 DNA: TGTGCCACCGGGGAAAGTGAAAAACTGTTTTTT. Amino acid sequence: CATGESEKLFF. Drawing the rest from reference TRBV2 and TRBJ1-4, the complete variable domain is EPEVTQTPSHQVTQMGQEVILRCVPISNHLYFYWYRQILGQKVEFLVSFYNNEISEKSEIFDDQFSVERPDGSNFTLKIRSTKLEDSAMYFCATGESEKLFFGSGTQLSVL.

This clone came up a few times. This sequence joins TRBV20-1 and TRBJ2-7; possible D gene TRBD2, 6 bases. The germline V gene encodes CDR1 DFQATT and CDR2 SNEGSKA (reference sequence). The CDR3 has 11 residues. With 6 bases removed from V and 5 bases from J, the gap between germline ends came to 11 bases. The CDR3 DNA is TGCAGTGCCGCACTAGCCAACGAGCAGTACTTC. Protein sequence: CSAALANEQYF.

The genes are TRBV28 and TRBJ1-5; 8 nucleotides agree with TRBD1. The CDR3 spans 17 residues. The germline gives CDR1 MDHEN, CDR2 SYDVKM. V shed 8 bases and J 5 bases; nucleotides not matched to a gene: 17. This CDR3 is CASRKRQGFSGDQPQHF. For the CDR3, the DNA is TGTGCCAGCCGGAAGAGACAGGGGTTTAGCGGGGATCAGCCCCAGCATTTT.

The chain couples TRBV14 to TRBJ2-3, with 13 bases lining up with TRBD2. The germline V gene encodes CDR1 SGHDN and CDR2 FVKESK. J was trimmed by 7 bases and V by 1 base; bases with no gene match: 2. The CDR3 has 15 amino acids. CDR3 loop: CASSQGLAGGYTQYF. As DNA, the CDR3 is TGTGCCAGCAGCCAAGGACTAGCGGGGGGATATACGCAGTATTTT.

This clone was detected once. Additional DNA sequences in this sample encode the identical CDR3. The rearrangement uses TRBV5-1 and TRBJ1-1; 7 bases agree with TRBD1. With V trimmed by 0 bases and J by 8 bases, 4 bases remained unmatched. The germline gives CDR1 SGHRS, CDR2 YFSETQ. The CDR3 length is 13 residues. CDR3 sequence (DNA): TGCGCCAGCAGCTTGGCTGGGACAGCAGAAGCTTTCTTT. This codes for CASSLAGTAEAFF.

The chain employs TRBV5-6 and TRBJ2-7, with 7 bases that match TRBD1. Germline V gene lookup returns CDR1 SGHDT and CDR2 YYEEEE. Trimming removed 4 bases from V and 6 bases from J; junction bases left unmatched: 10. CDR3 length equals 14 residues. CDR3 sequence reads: CASSLGTAKGEQYF. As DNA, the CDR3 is TGTGCCAGCAGCCTCGGGACAGCCAAAGGCGAGCAGTACTTC.

CDR3 residues: CASSVGSGLSTDTQYF. CDR3 DNA sequence: TGTGCCAGCAGCGTAGGTAGCGGGTTAAGCACAGATACGCAGTATTTT. The genes are TRBV9 and TRBJ2-3; the match to TRBD2 covers 7 bases. CDR3 length equals 16 residues. Germline CDR1 reads SGDLS; CDR2 reads YYNGEE. V shed 0 bases, J shed 0 bases, and the junction held 4 bases outside the gene matches.

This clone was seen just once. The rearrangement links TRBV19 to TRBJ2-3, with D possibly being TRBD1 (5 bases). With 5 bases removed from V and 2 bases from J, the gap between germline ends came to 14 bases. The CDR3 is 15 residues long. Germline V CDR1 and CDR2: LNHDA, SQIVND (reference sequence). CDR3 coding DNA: TGTGCCAGTAGTGAAAGTAGGGGATTCACAGATACGCAGTATTTT. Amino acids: CASSESRGFTDTQYF.

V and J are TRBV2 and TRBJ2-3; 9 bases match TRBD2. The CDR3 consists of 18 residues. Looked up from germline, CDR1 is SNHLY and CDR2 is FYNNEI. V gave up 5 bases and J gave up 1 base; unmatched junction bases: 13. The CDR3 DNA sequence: TGTGCCAGCAGTCGGACTAGCGTTCAAGGATTGGGCACAGATACGCAGTATTTT. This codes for CASSRTSVQGLGTDTQYF.

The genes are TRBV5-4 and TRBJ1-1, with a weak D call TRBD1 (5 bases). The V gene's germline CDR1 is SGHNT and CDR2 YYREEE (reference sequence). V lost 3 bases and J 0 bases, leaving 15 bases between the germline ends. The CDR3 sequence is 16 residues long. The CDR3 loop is CASSSGGYSLNTEAFF. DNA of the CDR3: TGTGCCAGCAGCTCGGGGGGGTACTCATTGAACACTGAAGCTTTCTTT.

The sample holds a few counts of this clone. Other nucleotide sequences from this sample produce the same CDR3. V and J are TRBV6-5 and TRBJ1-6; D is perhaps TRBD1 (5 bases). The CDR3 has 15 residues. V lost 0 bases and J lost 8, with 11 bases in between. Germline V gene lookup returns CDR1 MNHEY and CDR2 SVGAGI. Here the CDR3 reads CASSYSIQGDSPLHF. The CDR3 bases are TGTGCCAGCAGTTACTCGATTCAGGGTGATTCACCCCTCCACTTT.

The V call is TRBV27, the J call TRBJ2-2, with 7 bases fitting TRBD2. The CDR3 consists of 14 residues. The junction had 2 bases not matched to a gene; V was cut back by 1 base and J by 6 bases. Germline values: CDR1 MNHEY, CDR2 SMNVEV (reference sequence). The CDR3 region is CASSLFREAGELFF. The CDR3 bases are TGTGCCAGCAGTTTATTTCGGGAGGCCGGGGAGCTGTTTTTT.

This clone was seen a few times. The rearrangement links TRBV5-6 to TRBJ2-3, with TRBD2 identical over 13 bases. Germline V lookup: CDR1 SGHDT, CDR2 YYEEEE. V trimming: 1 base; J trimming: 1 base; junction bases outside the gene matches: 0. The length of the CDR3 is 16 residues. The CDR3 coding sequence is TGTGCCAGCAGCTTGACTAGCGGGAGGGGCACAGATACGCAGTATTTT. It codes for CASSLTSGRGTDTQYF. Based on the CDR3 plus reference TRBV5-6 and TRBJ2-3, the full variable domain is DAGVTQSPTHLIKTRGQQVTLRCSPKSGHDTVSWYQQALGQGPQFIFQYYEEEERQRGNFPDRFSGHQFPNYSSELNVNALLLGDSALYLCASSLTSGRGTDTQYFGPGTRLTVL.

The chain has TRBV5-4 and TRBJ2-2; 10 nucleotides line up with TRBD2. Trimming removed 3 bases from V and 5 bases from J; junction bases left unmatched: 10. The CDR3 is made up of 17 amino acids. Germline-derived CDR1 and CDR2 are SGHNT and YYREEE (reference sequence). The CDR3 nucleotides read TGTGCCAGCAGCTCCGGGGGGACTAGCGCTGTTACCGGGGAGCTGTTTTTT. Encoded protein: CASSSGGTSAVTGELFF.

In DNA, the CDR3 is TGTGCCAGCAGTGAACAGGGGTTTCTGTACGAGCAGTACTTC. Amino acids: CASSEQGFLYEQYF. V gene TRBV6-1 combines with J gene TRBJ2-7, with D possibly TRBD1 on 6 matching bases. V lost 2 bases and J lost 4, with 12 bases in between. CDR1 and CDR2 from the germline V gene are MNHNS and SASEGT. The CDR3 totals 14 residues.

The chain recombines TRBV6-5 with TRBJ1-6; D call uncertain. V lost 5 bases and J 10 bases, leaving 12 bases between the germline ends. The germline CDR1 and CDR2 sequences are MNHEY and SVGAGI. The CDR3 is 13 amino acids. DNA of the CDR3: TGTGCCAGCAGTCTAAGGACGGAATCACCCCTCCACTTT. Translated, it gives CASSLRTESPLHF.

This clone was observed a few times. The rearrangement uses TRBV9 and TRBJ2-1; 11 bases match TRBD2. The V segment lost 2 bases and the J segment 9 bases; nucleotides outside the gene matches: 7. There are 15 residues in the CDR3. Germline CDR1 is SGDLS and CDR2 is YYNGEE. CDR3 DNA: TGTGCCAGCAGCGTCGTACTAGCGGGAGTAAGTGAGCAGTTCTTC. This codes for CASSVVLAGVSEQFF.

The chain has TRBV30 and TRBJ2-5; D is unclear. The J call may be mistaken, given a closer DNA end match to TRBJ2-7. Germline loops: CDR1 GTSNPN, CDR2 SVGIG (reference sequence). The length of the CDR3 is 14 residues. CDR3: CAWSVPRNTYEQYF. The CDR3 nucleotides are TGTGCCTGGAGTGTCCCGCGTAACACCTACGAGCAGTACTTC.

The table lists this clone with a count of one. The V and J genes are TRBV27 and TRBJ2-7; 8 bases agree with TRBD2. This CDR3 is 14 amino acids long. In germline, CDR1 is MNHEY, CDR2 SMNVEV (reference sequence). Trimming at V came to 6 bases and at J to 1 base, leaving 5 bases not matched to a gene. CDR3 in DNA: TGTGCCAGCAGCCGGGAGGGGGGTTCCTACGAGCAGTACTTC. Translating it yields CASSREGGSYEQYF.

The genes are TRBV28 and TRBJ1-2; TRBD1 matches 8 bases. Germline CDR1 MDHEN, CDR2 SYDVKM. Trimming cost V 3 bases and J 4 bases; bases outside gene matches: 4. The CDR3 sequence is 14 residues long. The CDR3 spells CASSLTGVSYGYTF. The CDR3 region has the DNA TGTGCCAGCAGTTTGACAGGGGTTAGCTATGGCTACACCTTC.